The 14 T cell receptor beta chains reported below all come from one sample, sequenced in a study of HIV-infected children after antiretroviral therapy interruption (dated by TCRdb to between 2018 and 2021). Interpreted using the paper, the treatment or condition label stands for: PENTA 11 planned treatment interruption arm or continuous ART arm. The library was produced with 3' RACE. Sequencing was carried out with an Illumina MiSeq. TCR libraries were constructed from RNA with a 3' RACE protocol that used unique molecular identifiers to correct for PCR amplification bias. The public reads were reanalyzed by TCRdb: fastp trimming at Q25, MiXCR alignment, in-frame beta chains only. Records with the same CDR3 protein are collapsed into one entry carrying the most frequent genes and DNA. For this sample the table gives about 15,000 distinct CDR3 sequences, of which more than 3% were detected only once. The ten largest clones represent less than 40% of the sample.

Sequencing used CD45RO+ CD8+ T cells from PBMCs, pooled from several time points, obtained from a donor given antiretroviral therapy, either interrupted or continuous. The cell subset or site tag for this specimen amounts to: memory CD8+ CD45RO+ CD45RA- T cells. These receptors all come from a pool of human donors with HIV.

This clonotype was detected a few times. CDR3 sequence: CASSQDGEELFF. The CDR3 coding sequence is TGTGCCAGCAGCCAAGATGGCGAGGAGCTGTTTTTT. The chain uses TRBV3-1 and TRBJ2-2; D is unclear. This CDR3 has 12 amino acids. CDR1 LGHDT and CDR2 YNNKEL come from the germline V gene (reference sequence). The V gene lost 0 bases and the J gene lost 10 bases, with 6 bases spanning the gap. Together with reference TRBV3-1 and TRBJ2-2, the CDR3 gives the full variable domain: DTAVSQTPKYLVTQMGNDKSIKCEQNLGHDTMYWYKQDSKKFLKIMFSYNNKELIINETVPNRFSPKSPDKAHLNLHINSLELGDSAVYFCASSQDGEELFFGEGSRLTVL.

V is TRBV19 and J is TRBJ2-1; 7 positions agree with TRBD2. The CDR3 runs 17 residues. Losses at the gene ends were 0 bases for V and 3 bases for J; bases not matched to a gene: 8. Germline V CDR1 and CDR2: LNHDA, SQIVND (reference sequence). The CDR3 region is CASSIDEASGIYNEQFF. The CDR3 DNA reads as TGTGCCAGTAGTATAGACGAGGCTAGCGGAATCTACAATGAGCAGTTCTTC.

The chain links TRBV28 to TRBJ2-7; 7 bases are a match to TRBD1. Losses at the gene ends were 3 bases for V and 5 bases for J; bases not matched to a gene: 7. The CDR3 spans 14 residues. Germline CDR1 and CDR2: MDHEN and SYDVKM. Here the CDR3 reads CASSFEDRKDEQYF. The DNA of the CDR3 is TGTGCCAGCAGTTTTGAGGACAGGAAGGACGAGCAGTACTTC.

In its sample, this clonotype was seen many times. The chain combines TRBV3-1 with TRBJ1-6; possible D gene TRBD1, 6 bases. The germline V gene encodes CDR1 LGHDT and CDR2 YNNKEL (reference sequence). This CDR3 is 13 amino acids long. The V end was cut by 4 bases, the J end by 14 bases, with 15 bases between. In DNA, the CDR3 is TGTGCCAGCAGCCGGTACAGGGACTTGGCCCTCCACTTT. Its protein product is CASSRYRDLALHF.

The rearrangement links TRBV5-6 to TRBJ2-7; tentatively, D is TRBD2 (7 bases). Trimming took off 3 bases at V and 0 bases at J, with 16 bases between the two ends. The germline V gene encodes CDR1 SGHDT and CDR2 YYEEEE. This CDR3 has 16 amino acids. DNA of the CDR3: TGTGCCAGCAGCTCCGGGCGGGGGCTACCCTCCTACGAGCAGTACTTC. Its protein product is CASSSGRGLPSYEQYF.

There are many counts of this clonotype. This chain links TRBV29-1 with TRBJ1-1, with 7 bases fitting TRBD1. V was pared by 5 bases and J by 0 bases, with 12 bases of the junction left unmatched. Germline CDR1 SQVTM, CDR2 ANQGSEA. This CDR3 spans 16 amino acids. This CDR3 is CSVSGTVLPLNTEAFF. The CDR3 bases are TGCAGCGTTTCGGGGACAGTGCTACCCTTGAACACTGAAGCTTTCTTT.

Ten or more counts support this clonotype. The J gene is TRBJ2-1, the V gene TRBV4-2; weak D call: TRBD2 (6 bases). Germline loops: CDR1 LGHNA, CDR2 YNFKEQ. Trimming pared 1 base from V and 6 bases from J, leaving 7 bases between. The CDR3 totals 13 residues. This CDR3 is CASSQGEVNEQFF. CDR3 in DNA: TGTGCCAGCAGCCAAGGGGAGGTCAATGAGCAGTTCTTC.

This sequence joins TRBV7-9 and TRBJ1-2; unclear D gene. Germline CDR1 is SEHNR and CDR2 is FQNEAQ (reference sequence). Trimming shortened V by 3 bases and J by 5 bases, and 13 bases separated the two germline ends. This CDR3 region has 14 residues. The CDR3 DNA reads TGTGCCAGCAGCTTCCGACCCGGTCCTTATGGCTACACCTTC. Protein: CASSFRPGPYGYTF.

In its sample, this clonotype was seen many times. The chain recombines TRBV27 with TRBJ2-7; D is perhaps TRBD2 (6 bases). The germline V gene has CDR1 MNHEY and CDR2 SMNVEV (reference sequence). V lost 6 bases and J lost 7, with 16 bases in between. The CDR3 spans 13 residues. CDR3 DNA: TGTGCCAGCAGCCCACGGGGGAATGGTGAGCAGTACTTC. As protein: CASSPRGNGEQYF.

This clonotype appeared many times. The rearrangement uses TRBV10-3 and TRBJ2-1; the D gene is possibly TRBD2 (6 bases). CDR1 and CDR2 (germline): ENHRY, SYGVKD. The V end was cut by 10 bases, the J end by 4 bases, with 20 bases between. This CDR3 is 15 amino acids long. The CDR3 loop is CATSPGLGEYNEQFF. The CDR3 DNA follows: TGTGCCACGAGCCCGGGACTGGGAGAATACAATGAGCAGTTCTTC.

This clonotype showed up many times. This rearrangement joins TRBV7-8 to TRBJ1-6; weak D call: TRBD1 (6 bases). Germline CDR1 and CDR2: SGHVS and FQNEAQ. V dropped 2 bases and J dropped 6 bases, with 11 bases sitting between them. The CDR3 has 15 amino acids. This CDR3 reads CASSLYGQFNSPLHF. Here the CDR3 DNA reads TGTGCCAGCAGCTTATACGGACAGTTTAATTCACCCCTCCACTTT.

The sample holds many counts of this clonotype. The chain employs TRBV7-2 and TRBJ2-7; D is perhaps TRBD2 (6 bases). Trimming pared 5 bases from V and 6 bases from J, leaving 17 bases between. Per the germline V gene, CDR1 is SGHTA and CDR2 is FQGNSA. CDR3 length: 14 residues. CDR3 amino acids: CASSTSRRPLEQYF. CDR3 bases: TGTGCCAGCAGCACTAGCCGGAGGCCCCTCGAGCAGTACTTC.

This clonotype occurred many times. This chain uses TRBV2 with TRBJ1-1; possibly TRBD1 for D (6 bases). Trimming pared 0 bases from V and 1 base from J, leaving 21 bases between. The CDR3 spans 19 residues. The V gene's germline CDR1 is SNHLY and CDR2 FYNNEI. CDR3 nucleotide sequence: TGTGCCAGCAGTGAAGCGTGGGAGGGGGAACTGAGATCGAACACTGAAGCTTTCTTT. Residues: CASSEAWEGELRSNTEAFF.

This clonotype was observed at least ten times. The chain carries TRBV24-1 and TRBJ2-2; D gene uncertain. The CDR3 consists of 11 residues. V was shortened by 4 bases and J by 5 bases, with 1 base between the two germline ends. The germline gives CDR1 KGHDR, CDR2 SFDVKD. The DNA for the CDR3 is TGTGCCACCAGTGAAACCGGGGAGCTGTTTTTT. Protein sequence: CATSETGELFF.